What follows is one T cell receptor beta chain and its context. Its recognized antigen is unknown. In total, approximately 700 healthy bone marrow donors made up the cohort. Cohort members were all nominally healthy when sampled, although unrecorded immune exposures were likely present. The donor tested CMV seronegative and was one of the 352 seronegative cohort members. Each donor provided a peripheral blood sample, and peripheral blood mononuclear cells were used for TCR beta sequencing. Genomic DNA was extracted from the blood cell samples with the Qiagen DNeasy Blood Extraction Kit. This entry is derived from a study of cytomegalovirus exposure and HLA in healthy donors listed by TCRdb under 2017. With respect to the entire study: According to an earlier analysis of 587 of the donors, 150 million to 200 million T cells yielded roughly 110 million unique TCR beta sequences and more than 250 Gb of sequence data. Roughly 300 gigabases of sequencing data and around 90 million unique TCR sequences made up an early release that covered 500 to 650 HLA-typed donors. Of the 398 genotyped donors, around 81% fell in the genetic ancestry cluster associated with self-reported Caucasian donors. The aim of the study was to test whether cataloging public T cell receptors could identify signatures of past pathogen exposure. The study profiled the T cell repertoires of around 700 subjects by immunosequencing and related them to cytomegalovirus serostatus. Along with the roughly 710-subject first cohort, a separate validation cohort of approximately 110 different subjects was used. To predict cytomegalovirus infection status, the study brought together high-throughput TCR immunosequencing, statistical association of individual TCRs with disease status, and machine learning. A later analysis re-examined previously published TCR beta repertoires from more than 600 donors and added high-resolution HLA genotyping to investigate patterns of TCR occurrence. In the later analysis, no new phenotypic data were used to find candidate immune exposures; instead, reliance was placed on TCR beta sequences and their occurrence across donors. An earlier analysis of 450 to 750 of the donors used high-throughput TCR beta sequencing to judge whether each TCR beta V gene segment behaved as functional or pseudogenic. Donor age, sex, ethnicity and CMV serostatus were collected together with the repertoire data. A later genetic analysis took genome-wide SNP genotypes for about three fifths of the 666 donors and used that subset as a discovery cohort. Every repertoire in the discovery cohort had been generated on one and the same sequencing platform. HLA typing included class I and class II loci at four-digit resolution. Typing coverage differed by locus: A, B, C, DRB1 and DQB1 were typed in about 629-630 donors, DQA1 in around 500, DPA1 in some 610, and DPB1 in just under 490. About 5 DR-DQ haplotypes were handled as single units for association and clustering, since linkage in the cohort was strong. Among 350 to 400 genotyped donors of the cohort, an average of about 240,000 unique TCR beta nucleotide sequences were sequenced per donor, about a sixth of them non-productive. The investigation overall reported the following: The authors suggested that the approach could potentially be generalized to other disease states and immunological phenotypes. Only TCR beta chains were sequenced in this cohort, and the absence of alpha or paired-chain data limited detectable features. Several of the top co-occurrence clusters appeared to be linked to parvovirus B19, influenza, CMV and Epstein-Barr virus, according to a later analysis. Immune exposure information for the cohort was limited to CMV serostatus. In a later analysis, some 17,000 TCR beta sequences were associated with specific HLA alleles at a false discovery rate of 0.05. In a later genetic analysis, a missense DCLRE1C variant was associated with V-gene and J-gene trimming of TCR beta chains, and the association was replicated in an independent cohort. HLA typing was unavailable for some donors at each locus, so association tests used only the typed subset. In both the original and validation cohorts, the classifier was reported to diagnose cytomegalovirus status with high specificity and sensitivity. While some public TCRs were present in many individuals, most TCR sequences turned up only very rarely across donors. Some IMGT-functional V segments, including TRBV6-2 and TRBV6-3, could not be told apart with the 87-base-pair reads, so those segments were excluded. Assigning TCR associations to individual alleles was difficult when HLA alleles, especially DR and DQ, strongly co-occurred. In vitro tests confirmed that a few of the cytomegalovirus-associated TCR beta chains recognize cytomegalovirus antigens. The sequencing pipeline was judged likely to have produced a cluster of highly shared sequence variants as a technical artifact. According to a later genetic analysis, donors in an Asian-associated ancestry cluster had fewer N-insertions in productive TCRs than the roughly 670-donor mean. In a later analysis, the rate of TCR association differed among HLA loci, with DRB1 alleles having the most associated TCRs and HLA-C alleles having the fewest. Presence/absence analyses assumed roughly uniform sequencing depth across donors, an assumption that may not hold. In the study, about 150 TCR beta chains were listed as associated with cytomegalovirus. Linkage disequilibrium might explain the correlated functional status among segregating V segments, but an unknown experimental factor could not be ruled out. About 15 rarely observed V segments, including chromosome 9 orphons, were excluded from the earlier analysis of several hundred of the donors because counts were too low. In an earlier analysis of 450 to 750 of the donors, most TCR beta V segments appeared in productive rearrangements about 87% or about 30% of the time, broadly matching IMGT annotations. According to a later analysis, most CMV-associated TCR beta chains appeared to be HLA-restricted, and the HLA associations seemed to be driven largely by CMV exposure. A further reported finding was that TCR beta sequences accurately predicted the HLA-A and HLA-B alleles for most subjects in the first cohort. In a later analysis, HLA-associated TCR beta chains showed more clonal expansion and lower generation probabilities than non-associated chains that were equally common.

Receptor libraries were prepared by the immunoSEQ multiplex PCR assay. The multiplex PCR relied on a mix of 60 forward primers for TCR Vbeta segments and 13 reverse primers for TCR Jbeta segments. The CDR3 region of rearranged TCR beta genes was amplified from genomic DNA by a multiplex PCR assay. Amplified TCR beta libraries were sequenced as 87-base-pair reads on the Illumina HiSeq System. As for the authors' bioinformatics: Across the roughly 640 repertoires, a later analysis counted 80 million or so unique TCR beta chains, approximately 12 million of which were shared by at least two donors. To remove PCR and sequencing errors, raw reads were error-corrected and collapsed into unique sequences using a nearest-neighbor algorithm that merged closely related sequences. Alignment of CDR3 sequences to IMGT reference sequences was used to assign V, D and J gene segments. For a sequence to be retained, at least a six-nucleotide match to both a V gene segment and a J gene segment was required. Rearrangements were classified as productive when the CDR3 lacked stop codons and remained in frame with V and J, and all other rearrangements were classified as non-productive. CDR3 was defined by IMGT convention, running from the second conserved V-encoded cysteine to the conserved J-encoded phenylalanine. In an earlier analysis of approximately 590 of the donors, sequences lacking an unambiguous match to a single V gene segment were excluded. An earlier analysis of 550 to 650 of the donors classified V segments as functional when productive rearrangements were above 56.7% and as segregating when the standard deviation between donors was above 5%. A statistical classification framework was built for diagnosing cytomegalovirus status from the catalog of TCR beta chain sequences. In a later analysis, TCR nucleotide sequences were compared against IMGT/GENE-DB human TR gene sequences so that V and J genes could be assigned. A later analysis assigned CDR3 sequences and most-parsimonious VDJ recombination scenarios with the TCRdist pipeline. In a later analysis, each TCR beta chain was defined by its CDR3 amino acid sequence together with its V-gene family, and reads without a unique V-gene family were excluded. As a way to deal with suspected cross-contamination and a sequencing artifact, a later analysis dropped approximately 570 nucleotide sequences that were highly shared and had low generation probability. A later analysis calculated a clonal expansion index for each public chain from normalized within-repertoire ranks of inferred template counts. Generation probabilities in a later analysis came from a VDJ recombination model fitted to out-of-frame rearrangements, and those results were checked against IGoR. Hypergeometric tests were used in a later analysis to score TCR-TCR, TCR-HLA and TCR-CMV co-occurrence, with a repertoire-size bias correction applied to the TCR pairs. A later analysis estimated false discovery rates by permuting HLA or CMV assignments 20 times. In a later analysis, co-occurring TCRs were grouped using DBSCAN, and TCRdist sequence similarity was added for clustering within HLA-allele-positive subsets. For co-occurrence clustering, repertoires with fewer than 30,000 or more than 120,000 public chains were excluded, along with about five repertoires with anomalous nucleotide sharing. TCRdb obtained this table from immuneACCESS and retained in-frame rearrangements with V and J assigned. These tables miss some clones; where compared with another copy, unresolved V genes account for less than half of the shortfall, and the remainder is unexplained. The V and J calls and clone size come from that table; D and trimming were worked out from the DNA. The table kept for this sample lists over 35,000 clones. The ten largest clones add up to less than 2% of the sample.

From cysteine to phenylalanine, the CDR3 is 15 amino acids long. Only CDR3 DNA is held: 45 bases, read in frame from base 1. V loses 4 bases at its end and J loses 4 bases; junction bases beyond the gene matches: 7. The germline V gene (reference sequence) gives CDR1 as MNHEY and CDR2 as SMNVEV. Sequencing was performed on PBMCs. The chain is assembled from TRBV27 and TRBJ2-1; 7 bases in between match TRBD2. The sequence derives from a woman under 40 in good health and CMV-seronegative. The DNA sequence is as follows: TGTGCCAGCAGTTCCCCGGCTAGCGGATACAATGAGCAGTTCTTC. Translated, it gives CASSSPASGYNEQFF.